This T cell receptor beta chain came from a study of blood T cell repertoires in COVID-19. Study-level background: From the United States, Italy and Spain came samples of acute and convalescent COVID-19.

Some clones are missing from TCRdb's copy, which holds only in-frame ones; the method was immunoSEQ multiplex PCR. In the table there are under 150,000 clones, around 80% of which are singletons. The CDR3 consists of 14 residues. Germline CDR1 LNHDA, CDR2 SQIVND (reference sequence). Trimming stripped 3 bases from V and 0 bases from J, with 6 bases between. What was sequenced was peripheral blood. The receptor comes from a man aged 70-80 years with acute or convalescent COVID-19. The rearrangement uses TRBV19 and TRBJ1-3; D unclear. The CDR3 spells CASSIFFSGNTIYF. CDR3 sequence (DNA): TGTGCCAGTAGTATCTTTTTCTCTGGAAACACCATATATTTT.